This T cell receptor beta chain is drawn from a study of blood T cell repertoires in COVID-19 (dated by TCRdb to the early 2020s). With regard to the full study: The collaborator samples originated in the United States, Italy and Spain and spanned the acute and convalescent phases of COVID-19. The repertoires were released in a freely available public database meant as a resource for research on the immune response to SARS-CoV-2. The prospective study material was composed of cDNA or gDNA derived from T cells, B-cell-depleted T cells, or PBMCs. Where available, HLA class I and class II types were obtained from metadata supplied by the sample provider rather than from assay-based typing. Sample metadata almost always included a de-identified subject ID, COVID-19 status, age in years and sex. The samples were drawn from two sources: the first 160 participants of the ongoing ImmuneRACE study, and 1,000 to 1,500 subjects contributed by 6 global collaborators. Deeply sampled blood TCRbeta repertoires from subjects exposed to, actively infected with, or recovered from COVID-19 were included in the dataset.

The immunoSEQ Assay, a bias-controlled multiplex PCR, was used to amplify TCRbeta CDR3 regions from genomic DNA. In the original analysis: The number of nucleated cells in each sample was estimated by amplification of reference gene primers within the assay. To quantify the absolute abundance of each unique TCRbeta CDR3 rearrangement, sequence reads were collapsed and filtered. Productive Simpson clonality was computed per sample as the square root of Simpson's diversity index over productive rearrangements. This immuneACCESS table, as held by TCRdb, lists in-frame sequences with V and J called but not all clones. Of the missing ones, under half trace to an unresolved V gene in checked studies; the others have no known cause. V, J and clone size derive from that table, while D and trimming were established from the DNA sequence. For this sample the table gives a few hundred thousand clones, of which about 80% were detected only once. Around 3% of the sample lies in the top ten.

The germline V gene encodes CDR1 MDHEN and CDR2 SYDVKM. V and J are truncated by 5 bases and 2 bases respectively, leaving an intervening sequence of 19 bases. Taken from cysteine to phenylalanine, the CDR3 has 17 residues. This entry keeps only the CDR3 DNA: 51 bases, framed from base 1. Points on this clone: No antigen is known for it. Base qualities are missing; no much larger clone stands one base away.

Another Seattle source contributed samples from volunteer blood donors who had recovered from COVID-19. Collaborating institutions collected whole blood in K2EDTA tubes following their own protocols. Collaborator samples were shipped for TCRbeta analysis as frozen whole blood, isolated PBMCs, or DNA extracted from either sample type. Results and caveats for the whole study, not just this receptor: How much clinical and demographic metadata was included differed by source and by participant, and the metadata was provided uncurated.

Sequencing was done on a sample of peripheral blood. The sequence derives from a woman between 25 and 40 years old who had recovered from COVID-19. Recombination connected TRBV28 to TRBJ1-3, with TRBD1 tentatively as D gene (5 bases match). The CDR3 region reads CASSALRHRQAGNTIYF. The DNA sequence reads TGTGCCAGCAGTGCACTCCGGCACAGGCAGGCTGGAAACACCATATATTTT.